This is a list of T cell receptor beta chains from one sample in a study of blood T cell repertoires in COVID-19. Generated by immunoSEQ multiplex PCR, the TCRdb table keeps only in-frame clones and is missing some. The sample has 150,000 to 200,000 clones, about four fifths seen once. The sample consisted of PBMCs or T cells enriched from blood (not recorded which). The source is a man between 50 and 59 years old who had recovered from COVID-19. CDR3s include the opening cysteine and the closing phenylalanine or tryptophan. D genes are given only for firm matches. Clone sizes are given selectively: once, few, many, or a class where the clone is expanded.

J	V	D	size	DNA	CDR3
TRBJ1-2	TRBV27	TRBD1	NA	TGTGCCAGCAGTTTCCTGGGACAGGGGACCCTTGGCCATGGCTACACCTTC	CASSFLGQGTLGHGYTF
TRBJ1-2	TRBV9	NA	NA	TGTGCCAGCAACATTGATGGGGGCTACTATGGCTACACCTTC	CASNIDGGYYGYTF
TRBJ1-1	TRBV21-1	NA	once	TGTGCCAGCAGCAAATCTTCCGGGACAGGGAACACTGAAGCTTTCTTT	CASSKSSGTGNTEAFF
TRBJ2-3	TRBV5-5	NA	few	TGTGCCAGCAGCTTGGTTCCAGGAACAGATACGCAGTATTTT	CASSLVPGTDTQYF
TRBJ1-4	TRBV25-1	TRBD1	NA	TGTGCCAGCAGTGGACAGGGGGCCCAAAAACTGTTTTTT	CASSGQGAQKLFF
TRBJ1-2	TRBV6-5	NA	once	TGTGCCACCGAGACCACAGGGTTCGGCTACACCTTC	CATETTGFGYTF
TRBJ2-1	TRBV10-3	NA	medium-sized	TGTGCCATCAGTGAGACGGGGTACAATGAGCAGTTCTTC	CAISETGYNEQFF
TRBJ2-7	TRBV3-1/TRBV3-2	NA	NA	TGTGCCAGCAGCCAGATAACGGGGACTTCCTACGAGCAGTACTTC	CASSQITGTSYEQYF
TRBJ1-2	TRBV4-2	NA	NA	TGTGCCAGCAGCCAACTTGGGGCAGACTATGGCTACACCTTC	CASSQLGADYGYTF
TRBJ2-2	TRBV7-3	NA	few	TGTGCCAGCAGCTTGCGGGCTTCCACCGGGGAGCTGTTTTTT	CASSLRASTGELFF
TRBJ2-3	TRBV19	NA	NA	TGTGCCAGTAGTCCCGGACTCGCAGATACGCAGTATTTT	CASSPGLADTQYF
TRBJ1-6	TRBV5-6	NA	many	TGTGCCAGCTTAGGTGGCGGCGGGAGTTCACCCCTCCACTTT	CASLGGGGSSPLHF
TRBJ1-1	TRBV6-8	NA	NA	TGTGCCAGCAGCAAAACAGGGGAAGCTTTCTTT	CASSKTGEAFF
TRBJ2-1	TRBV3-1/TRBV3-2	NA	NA	TGTGCCAGCAGCCAAGGCAGTCTTAAGTTCAATGAGCAGTTCTTC	CASSQGSLKFNEQFF
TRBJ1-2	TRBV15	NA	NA	TGTGCCACCAGCCCCATTGACAGCACGGGCTATGGCTACACCTTC	CATSPIDSTGYGYTF
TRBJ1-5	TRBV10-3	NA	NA	TGTGCCATCAGCGGGGATGCGAGCAATCAGCCCCAGCATTTT	CAISGDASNQPQHF
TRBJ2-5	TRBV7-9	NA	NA	TGTGCCAGCAGCTCCGAGGCCCATTCGGGGACCCAGTACTTC	CASSSEAHSGTQYF
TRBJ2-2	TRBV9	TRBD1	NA	TGTGCCAGCAGCACCCGACAGGGGGTCACCGGGGAGCTGTTTTTT	CASSTRQGVTGELFF
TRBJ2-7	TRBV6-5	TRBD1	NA	TGTGCCAGCAGTAAGGGACAGACCCTGGAGCAGTACTTC	CASSKGQTLEQYF
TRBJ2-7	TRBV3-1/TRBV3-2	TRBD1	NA	TGTGCCAGCAGCCACACAGGGGGTACCTACGAGCAGTACTTC	CASSHTGGTYEQYF
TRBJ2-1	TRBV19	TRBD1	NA	TGTGCCACCGCGACAGGGGGCAATGAGCAGTTCTTC	CATATGGNEQFF
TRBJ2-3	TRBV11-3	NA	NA	TGTGCCAGCAGCTTAGATCTGGGGCAGCGCACAGATACGCAGTATTTT	CASSLDLGQRTDTQYF
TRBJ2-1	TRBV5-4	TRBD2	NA	TGTGCCAGCAGCTCAGGCTCTGGGCTAGCGGGGAGCTCCTACAATGAGCAGTTCTTC	CASSSGSGLAGSSYNEQFF
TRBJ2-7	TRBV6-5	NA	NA	TGTGCCAGCAGTCCCTGGACTCGGGCCGAGAACGAGCAGTACTTC	CASSPWTRAENEQYF
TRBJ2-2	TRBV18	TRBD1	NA	TGTGCCAGCTCTGACGAACGGGACAGGGCGTTAAAGAACACCGGGGAGCTGTTTTTT	CASSDERDRALKNTGELFF
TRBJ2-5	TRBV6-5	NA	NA	TGTGCCAGCAGTGACTCCTCAGAGACCCAGTACTTC	CASSDSSETQYF
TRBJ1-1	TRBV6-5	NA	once	TGTGCCAGCAGTTACACAGGAGGGATGAACACTGAAGCTTTCTTT	CASSYTGGMNTEAFF
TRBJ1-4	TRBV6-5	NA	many	TGTGCCAGCAGTACTGAGGAGTACGGAAAACTGTTTTTT	CASSTEEYGKLFF
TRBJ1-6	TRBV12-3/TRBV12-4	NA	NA	TGTGCCAGCAGTGAGGGAGGGAATTCACCCCTCCACTTT	CASSEGGNSPLHF
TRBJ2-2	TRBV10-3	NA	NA	TGTGCCATTGGGGACACGTTCGCGAACACCGGGGAGCTGTTTTTT	CAIGDTFANTGELFF
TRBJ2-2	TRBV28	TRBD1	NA	TGTGCCAGCAGTTTACGGACAGGACGGACCGGGGAGCTGTTTTTT	CASSLRTGRTGELFF
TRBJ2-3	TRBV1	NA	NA	TGCACCAGCAGCGGCACCACGTATTTT	CTSSGTTYF
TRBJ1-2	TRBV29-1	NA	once	TGCAGCGTTGATAGTGGAACGGGGTCTAACTATGGCTACACCTTC	CSVDSGTGSNYGYTF
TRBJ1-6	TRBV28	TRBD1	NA	TGTGCCAGCAGGATGCCGGGACAGCATAATTCACCCCTCCACTTT	CASRMPGQHNSPLHF
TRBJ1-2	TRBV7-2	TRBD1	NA	TGTGCCAGCAGCCCAACCCGGACAGGGCCATCTCACTACACCTTC	CASSPTRTGPSHYTF
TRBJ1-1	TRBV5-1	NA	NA	TGCGCCAGCAGCGCACAGAACACTGAAGCTTTCTTT	CASSAQNTEAFF
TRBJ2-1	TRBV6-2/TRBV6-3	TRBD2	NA	TGTGCCAGCAGTGCCTTCGGGACTAGCGGGGTAAATGAGCAGTTCTTC	CASSAFGTSGVNEQFF
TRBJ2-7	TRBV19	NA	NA	TGTGCCAGTAGTATTGGGGCGACCGGGGAGCAGTACTTC	CASSIGATGEQYF
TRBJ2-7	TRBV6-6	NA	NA	TGTGCCAGCAGTATAGCTAGCGAGCAGTACTTC	CASSIASEQYF
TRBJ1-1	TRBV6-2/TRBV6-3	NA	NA	TGTGCCAGCAGTTATTGGGGGCTTTCAGAAGCTTTCTTT	CASSYWGLSEAFF
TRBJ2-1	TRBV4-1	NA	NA	TGCGCCAGCAGCCAAGCCCCAGCGAGCTCCTACAATGAGCAGTTCTTC	CASSQAPASSYNEQFF
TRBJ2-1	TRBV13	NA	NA	TGTGCCAGCAGCCCCCGGGGGAGGGGGTTCTACAATGAGCAGTTCTTC	CASSPRGRGFYNEQFF
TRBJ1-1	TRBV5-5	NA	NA	TGTGCCAGCAGCTTGGCTGAGGGCACTGAAGCTTTCTTT	CASSLAEGTEAFF
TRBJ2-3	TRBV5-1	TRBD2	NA	TGCGCCAGCAGCTTGGAGCCTAGCGGGGGGCCAGGAAGCACAGATACGCAGTATTTT	CASSLEPSGGPGSTDTQYF
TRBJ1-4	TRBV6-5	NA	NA	TGTGCCAGCAGTAACCGGACCCGACAGCTCTTTTTT	CASSNRTRQLFF
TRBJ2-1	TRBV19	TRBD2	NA	TGTGCCAGTATGGCCCTGGCGGGGGGTCCGCCCAATGAGCAGTTCTTC	CASMALAGGPPNEQFF
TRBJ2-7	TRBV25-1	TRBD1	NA	TGTGCCAGCAGCGAGACAGGGATTGGCCACGAGCAGTACTTC	CASSETGIGHEQYF
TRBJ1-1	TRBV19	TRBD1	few	TGTGCCAGTAGTATCCGGGACAGGGCTTTCTTT	CASSIRDRAFF
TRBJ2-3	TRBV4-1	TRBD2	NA	TGCGCCAGCAGCCAAGTAGGGACTAGCGGGAGCCCCCTCCACACAGATACGCAGTATTTT	CASSQVGTSGSPLHTDTQYF
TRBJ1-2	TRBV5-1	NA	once	TGCGCCAGCAGCCCCATACTTTTGGCCCCGGACAGCCAGGGCTACACCTTC	CASSPILLAPDSQGYTF
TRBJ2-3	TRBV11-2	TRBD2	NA	TGTGCCAGCAGCTTCGAGTCGGTAGCGGGAGGTTCAGATACGCAGTATTTT	CASSFESVAGGSDTQYF
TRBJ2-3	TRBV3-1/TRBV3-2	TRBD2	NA	TGTGCCAGCAGCCCAGGACTAGCGGGGGGGCGAGGGACAGATACGCAGTATTTT	CASSPGLAGGRGTDTQYF
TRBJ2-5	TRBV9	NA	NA	TGTGCCAGCAGCGTAGACTCTGCGCAAGAGACCCAGTACTTC	CASSVDSAQETQYF
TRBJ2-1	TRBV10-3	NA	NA	TGTGCCATCAGTGAGCTGGCGGGACCCAATGAGCAGTTCTTC	CAISELAGPNEQFF
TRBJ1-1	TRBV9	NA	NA	TGTGCCAGCAGTCCATGGACGGGGGAAGCTTTCTTT	CASSPWTGEAFF